Listed below are T cell receptor beta chains from one sample, sequenced in a study of Ad26.COV2.S vaccination and SARS-CoV-2 variants. Measured with immunoSEQ multiplex PCR; TCRdb has only the in-frame clones, and not every one. The sample gives 400,000 to 500,000 clones, about 91% of which show up once; 2.5% is in the top ten. Source: peripheral blood, taken in a trial of Ad26.COV2.S vaccine versus placebo. The receptors were sampled from a person between 18 and 65 years old who received the Ad26.COV2.S COVID-19 vaccine or a placebo. CDR3s include the opening cysteine and the closing phenylalanine or tryptophan. The order of the fields is CDR3 protein, CDR3 DNA, J gene, D gene, V gene, clone size. The D gene is left open where the match is weak. Rows give clone size only sometimes, using once, few, many, or a class for an expanded clone.

CASSFRQGSTEAFF	TGTGCCAGCAGTTTTCGACAGGGTAGCACTGAAGCTTTCTTT	TRBJ1-1	TRBD1	TRBV6-5	-
CAWSVNGGLPNEQFF	TGTGCCTGGAGTGTAAACGGGGGACTACCAAATGAGCAGTTCTTC	TRBJ2-1	TRBD2	TRBV30	-
CASSRDRVKAYTF	TGTGCCAGCAGTAGGGACAGGGTCAAGGCCTACACCTTC	TRBJ1-2	TRBD1	TRBV2	-
CASSLVLVLLNTGELFF	TGTGCCAGCAGCTTAGTGTTGGTTCTCCTAAACACCGGGGAGCTGTTTTTT	TRBJ2-2	-	TRBV7-2	once
CASSPRKGLNTEAFF	TGTGCCAGCTCCCCCCGCAAGGGGCTGAACACTGAAGCTTTCTTT	TRBJ1-1	-	TRBV19	few
CASSYSRYSTDTQYF	TGTGCCAGCAGTTACTCGAGGTACAGCACAGATACGCAGTATTTT	TRBJ2-3	-	TRBV6-2/TRBV6-3	-
CASSKGGLAGALETQYF	TGTGCCAGCAGCAAAGGGGGCCTAGCGGGAGCTCTGGAGACCCAGTACTTC	TRBJ2-5	-	TRBV21-1	-
CASSSPGHYYGYTF	TGCGCCAGCAGTTCGCCGGGACACTACTATGGCTACACCTTC	TRBJ1-2	-	TRBV5-1	-
CATSDFWGLDTGELFF	TGTGCCACCAGTGATTTTTGGGGCCTCGACACCGGGGAGCTGTTTTTT	TRBJ2-2	-	TRBV24-1	-
CASSAAGAYTEAFF	TGTGCCAGCAGCGCCGCAGGGGCGTACACTGAAGCTTTCTTT	TRBJ1-1	-	TRBV7-2	-
CASSLGDTEAFF	TGTGCCAGCAGCTTAGGAGACACTGAAGCTTTCTTT	TRBJ1-1	-	TRBV5-6	-
CASRTTSGRAGELFF	TGTGCCAGTAGGACCACTAGCGGGAGGGCTGGGGAGCTGTTTTTT	TRBJ2-2	TRBD2	TRBV19	-
CASSRDRGSYEQYF	TGTGCCAGCAGCAGGGACAGGGGATCCTACGAGCAGTACTTC	TRBJ2-7	TRBD1	TRBV9	-
CSASSLAGVSGNEQFF	TGCAGTGCTAGTTCCCTAGCGGGAGTCTCAGGAAATGAGCAGTTCTTC	TRBJ2-1	TRBD2	TRBV20-1	-
CAWSVRRRDNEQFF	TGTGCCTGGAGTGTAAGAAGGAGGGACAATGAGCAGTTCTTC	TRBJ2-1	-	TRBV30	-
CASTRGGPSGRRDIQYF	TGTGCCAGCACCAGAGGGGGGCCTAGCGGGAGGAGGGACATTCAGTACTTC	TRBJ2-4	TRBD2	TRBV11-2	-
CASSQNQGAQHF	TGTGCCAGCAGCCAAAACCAGGGAGCCCAGCATTTT	TRBJ1-5	-	TRBV3-1/TRBV3-2	-